These T cell receptor beta chains were read from a single sample in a study of regulatory T cells in long-lasting Graves disease. TCRdb independently ran MiXCR on the multiplex PCR reads; one entry per CDR3 protein. The sample yields fewer than 600,000 distinct CDR3 sequences, under 25% seen once. Sample: peripheral blood mononuclear cells (PBMCs), taken when the disease was refractory, from a patient treated with antithyroid drugs. The origin of the receptors is a female donor with Graves disease. CDR3s include the opening cysteine and the closing phenylalanine or tryptophan. The D gene is left open where the match is weak. Expanded clones get a size class; other rows say once, few or many, or leave the size out.

clone_size j_call v_call d_call cdr3_aa cdr3_nt
many TRBJ1-2 TRBV11-1 . CASSSEPRTAGYTF TGTGCCAGCAGTTCTGAGCCTCGGACCGCGGGCTACACCTTC
. TRBJ2-6 TRBV7-2 . CASSQLDISASGANVLTF TGTGCCAGCAGCCAACTGGACATCTCTGCCTCTGGGGCCAACGTCCTGACTTTC
. TRBJ2-3 TRBV6-1 . CASSEQHLGATDTQYF TGTGCCAGCAGTGAACAGCATCTCGGGGCCACAGATACGCAGTATTTT
. TRBJ1-4 TRBV5-4 . CASSPLDGERLFF TGTGCCAGCAGCCCCCTAGATGGGGAAAGACTGTTTTTT
. TRBJ1-2 TRBV9 TRBD1 CASSLEQGSTDYGYTF TGTGCCAGCAGCCTGGAACAGGGGAGCACGGACTATGGCTACACCTTC
few TRBJ2-5 TRBV20-1 . CSAREPGLETQYF TGCAGTGCTAGAGAGCCAGGGCTCGAGACCCAGTACTTC
. TRBJ1-1 TRBV3-1 . CASSQRGAELLGTEAFF TGTGCCAGCAGCCAAAGGGGGGCAGAGCTGCTGGGCACTGAAGCTTTCTTT
. TRBJ1-1 TRBV19 TRBD1 CASSTIAGTGRMNTEAFF TGTGCCAGTAGCACCATCGCCGGGACAGGGCGCATGAACACTGAAGCTTTCTTT
. TRBJ2-7 TRBV9 . CASSGGSLGDEQYF TGTGCCAGCAGCGGGGGCAGCCTCGGAGACGAGCAGTACTTC
once TRBJ1-6 TRBV20-1 . CSARAGAGLGSPLHF TGCAGTGCTAGAGCGGGCGCGGGGCTAGGGTCACCCCTCCACTTT